This T cell receptor beta chain came from a study of OX40 agonist ivuxolimab in advanced cancers. V dropped 4 bases and J dropped 8 bases, with 15 bases sitting between them. The CDR3 has 13 amino acids. CDR1 is SGHDT and CDR2 is YYEEEE in the germline V gene. Measured with immunoSEQ multiplex PCR; TCRdb has only the in-frame clones, and not every one. The sample yields 65,000 to 80,000 clones, approximately 84% seen once. The V and J genes are TRBV5-6 and TRBJ1-1; no reliable D call. The source material was CD4+ or CD8+ T cells sorted from blood, sampled in a trial of the OX40 agonist ivuxolimab. This TCR derives from an adult with an advanced solid tumor such as melanoma, head and neck, liver or kidney cancer. This chain's CDR3 is CASSVGPSPEAFF. The CDR3 bases are TGTGCCAGCAGCGTAGGACCGAGCCCAGAAGCTTTCTTT.